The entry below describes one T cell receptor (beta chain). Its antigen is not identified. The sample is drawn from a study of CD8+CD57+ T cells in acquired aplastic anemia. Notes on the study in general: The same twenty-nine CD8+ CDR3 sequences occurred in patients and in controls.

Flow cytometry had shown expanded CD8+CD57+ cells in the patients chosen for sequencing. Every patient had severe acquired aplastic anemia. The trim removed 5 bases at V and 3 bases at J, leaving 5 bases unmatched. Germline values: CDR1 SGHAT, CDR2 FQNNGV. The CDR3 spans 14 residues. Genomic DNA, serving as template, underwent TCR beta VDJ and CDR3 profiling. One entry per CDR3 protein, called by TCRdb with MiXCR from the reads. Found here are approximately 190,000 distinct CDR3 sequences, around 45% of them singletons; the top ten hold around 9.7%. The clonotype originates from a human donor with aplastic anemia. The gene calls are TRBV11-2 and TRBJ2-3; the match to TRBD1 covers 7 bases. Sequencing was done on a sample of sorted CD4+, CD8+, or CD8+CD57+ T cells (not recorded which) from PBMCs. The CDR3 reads CASSIRQGTDTQYF. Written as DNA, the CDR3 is TGTGCCAGCAGCATCCGACAGGGTACAGATACGCAGTATTTT.